Listed below are T cell receptor beta chains from one sample, sequenced in a study of post-analysis software for immune sequencing data. One entry per CDR3 protein, called by TCRdb with MiXCR from the PCR reads. The sample includes around 770,000 distinct CDR3 sequences, more than 45% seen only once; the top ten take approximately 4.4%. Source material: blood. Receptors originate from a girl under 18 with multiple sclerosis. Both conserved end residues are part of each CDR3. Each record gives: V gene, J gene, clone size, CDR3 protein. Size values are once, few and many counts, or a class for expanded clones, and some rows have none.

V: TRBV9; J: TRBJ1-1; size: few; CDR3: CASSALQGGNTEAFF
V: TRBV20-1; J: TRBJ2-1; size: few; CDR3: CSARTGLGNEQFF
V: TRBV5-1; J: TRBJ1-4; size: .; CDR3: CASSFDGTGAGKLFF
V: TRBV20-1; J: TRBJ2-5; size: .; CDR3: CSARGQGGETQYF
V: TRBV7-9; J: TRBJ2-5; size: .; CDR3: CASSTLKDRRQETQDF
V: TRBV25-1; J: TRBJ2-5; size: .; CDR3: CASSDGTGGKTQYF
V: TRBV28; J: TRBJ1-6; size: .; CDR3: CASMGQYNSPLHF
V: TRBV7-9; J: TRBJ1-4; size: once; CDR3: CASSRDKAGDKLFF
V: TRBV7-2; J: TRBJ2-3; size: few; CDR3: CASSSGLPEVTDTQYF
V: TRBV29-1; J: TRBJ2-1; size: .; CDR3: CSARGRSYNEQFF
V: TRBV7-2; J: .; size: .; CDR3: CASSQRLGRGYEQYF
V: TRBV29-1; J: TRBJ2-1; size: .; CDR3: CSVEGTVNRYEQFF
V: TRBV3-1; J: TRBJ2-7; size: .; CDR3: CASSQDPSALLSSYEQYF
V: TRBV28; J: TRBJ1-4; size: few; CDR3: CASSRGGRDEKLFF
V: TRBV7-6; J: TRBJ2-1; size: .; CDR3: CASSLWLAGGFPYNEQFF
V: TRBV12-3/TRBV12-4; J: TRBJ2-1; size: .; CDR3: CASTLWGNEQFF
V: TRBV7-9; J: TRBJ2-5; size: .; CDR3: CASNKGQEETQYF
V: TRBV6-6; J: TRBJ1-2; size: few; CDR3: CASNRHYGYTF
V: TRBV7-2; J: TRBJ1-5; size: .; CDR3: CASSLDGPYSNQPQHF
V: TRBV11-2; J: TRBJ2-3; size: few; CDR3: CASSKTSGRTDTQYF
V: TRBV5-1; J: TRBJ2-7; size: few; CDR3: CASSYGDRDSYEQYF
V: TRBV6-1; J: TRBJ1-2; size: few; CDR3: CASGTFYGYTF
V: TRBV11-2; J: TRBJ2-3; size: .; CDR3: CASSPPGPRRDTQYF
V: TRBV11-2; J: TRBJ1-2; size: .; CDR3: CASSVDGQGYGYTF
V: TRBV29-1; J: TRBJ2-1; size: .; CDR3: CSVRRANEQFF
V: TRBV12-3/TRBV12-4; J: TRBJ1-2; size: .; CDR3: CASSLILRDRATEGYTF
V: TRBV9; J: TRBJ2-5; size: .; CDR3: CASSVDVQHEETQYF
V: TRBV10-3; J: TRBJ2-1; size: .; CDR3: CAISEGSWDERFF
V: TRBV20-1; J: .; size: few; CDR3: CSFSPSGTQYF
V: TRBV20-1; J: TRBJ2-7; size: .; CDR3: CSANPRGSATYEQYF
V: TRBV3-1; J: TRBJ2-3; size: .; CDR3: CASSQPGATDTQYF
V: TRBV12-3/TRBV12-4; J: TRBJ1-1; size: .; CDR3: CASSPGRASTEAFF
V: TRBV20-1; J: TRBJ2-5; size: many; CDR3: CSARSGGGQETQYF